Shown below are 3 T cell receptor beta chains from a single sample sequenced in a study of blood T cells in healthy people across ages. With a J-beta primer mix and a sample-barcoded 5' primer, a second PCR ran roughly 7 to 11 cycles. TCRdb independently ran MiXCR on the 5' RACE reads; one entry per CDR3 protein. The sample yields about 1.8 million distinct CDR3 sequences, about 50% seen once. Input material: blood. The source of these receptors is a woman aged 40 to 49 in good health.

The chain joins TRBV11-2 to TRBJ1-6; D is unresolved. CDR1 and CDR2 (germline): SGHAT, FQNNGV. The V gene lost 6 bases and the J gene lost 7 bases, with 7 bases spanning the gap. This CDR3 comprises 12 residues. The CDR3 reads CASRVGNSPLHF. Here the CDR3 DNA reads TGTGCCAGCAGGGTCGGGAATTCACCCCTCCACTTT.

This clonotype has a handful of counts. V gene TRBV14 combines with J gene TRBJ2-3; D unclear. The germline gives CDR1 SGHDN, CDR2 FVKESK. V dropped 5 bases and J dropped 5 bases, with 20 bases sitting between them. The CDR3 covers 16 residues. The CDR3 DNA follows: TGTGCCAGCAGCAAAGGTCCTGGGATGGTTGGAGATACGCAGTATTTT. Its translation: CASSKGPGMVGDTQYF.

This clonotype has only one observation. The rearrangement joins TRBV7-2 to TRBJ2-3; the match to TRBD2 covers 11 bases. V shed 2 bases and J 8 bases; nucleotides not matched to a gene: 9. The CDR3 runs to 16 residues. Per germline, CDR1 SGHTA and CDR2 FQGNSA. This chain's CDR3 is CASSLIAGGRGGTQYF. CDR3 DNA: TGTGCCAGCAGCTTAATAGCGGGGGGGCGTGGTGGTACGCAGTATTTT.